This is a list of T cell receptor beta chains from one sample in a study of siplizumab effects on memory and regulatory T cells. Assay: immunoSEQ multiplex PCR; the TCRdb copy retains only in-frame clones and omits some. The data contain over 95,000 clones, about 93% of them singletons. The sample taken for sequencing was non-Treg CD4+ T cells sorted from blood. These TCRs come from a human donor in good health. CDR3s include the opening cysteine and the closing phenylalanine or tryptophan. D genes are given only for firm matches. Some rows have no size entry. The others give once, few or many, or a class for an expanded clone.

CASSLDSYYGYTF	TGTGCCAGCAGCTTGGACAGTTACTATGGCTACACCTTC	TRBJ1-2	-	TRBV5-8	-
CASSLGVLETQYF	TGTGCCAGCAGCTTGGGAGTGCTAGAGACCCAGTACTTC	TRBJ2-5	once	TRBV5-4	-
CASSSLWGQGNTEAFF	TGTGCCAGCAGTAGCCTCTGGGGGCAGGGGAACACTGAAGCTTTCTTT	TRBJ1-1	-	TRBV27	-
CASSPSSSGPYEQYF	TGTGCCAGCAGCCCATCGAGTAGCGGACCCTACGAGCAGTACTTC	TRBJ2-7	-	TRBV11-3	-
CASSSGGSNYEQYF	TGTGCCAGTAGTTCTGGGGGGAGCAACTACGAGCAGTACTTC	TRBJ2-7	-	TRBV19	-
CASSYSPGGAEKLFF	TGTGCCAGCAGTTACTCTCCAGGGGGGGCAGAAAAACTGTTTTTT	TRBJ1-4	-	TRBV6-5	TRBD1
CAWKEGATGGAGSQYF	TGTGCCTGGAAAGAGGGAGCGACAGGGGGCGCGGGGTCCCAGTACTTC	TRBJ2-5	-	TRBV30	TRBD1
CAISEADTQYF	TGTGCCATCAGTGAAGCAGATACGCAGTATTTT	TRBJ2-3	-	TRBV10-3	-
CASRDTGGNQPQHF	TGTGCCAGCAGGGATACAGGGGGCAATCAGCCCCAGCATTTT	TRBJ1-5	-	TRBV2	TRBD1
CASGLVFSTIYF	TGTGCTAGTGGTTTGGTCTTCTCGACCATATATTTT	TRBJ1-3	-	TRBV12-5	-
CASSVSGTGGAGELFF	TGCGCCAGCAGCGTCTCCGGGACAGGGGGCGCCGGGGAGCTGTTTTTT	TRBJ2-2	-	TRBV5-1	TRBD1
CASSLNRDEQYF	TGTGCCAGCAGCCTGAACAGGGACGAGCAGTACTTC	TRBJ2-7	-	TRBV7-6	-
CASRSPPYEQYF	TGTGCCAGCAGGAGCCCCCCCTACGAGCAGTACTTC	TRBJ2-7	-	TRBV28	-
CASSIEAGAAGYTF	TGTGCCAGTAGTATAGAAGCGGGGGCTGCTGGCTACACCTTC	TRBJ1-2	few	TRBV19	-
CASSLPTAAGIAKNIQYF	TGCGCCAGCAGCCTCCCAACAGCGGCAGGGATAGCCAAAAACATTCAGTACTTC	TRBJ2-4	-	TRBV4-1	-
CAISPLWGRANTEAFF	TGTGCCATCAGTCCCCTTTGGGGCAGGGCGAACACTGAAGCTTTCTTT	TRBJ1-1	-	TRBV10-3	-
CASSRPSTDTQYF	TGCGCCAGCAGCAGACCTAGCACAGATACGCAGTATTTT	TRBJ2-3	-	TRBV10-1	-
CAIQRGSGGLEGKETQYF	TGTGCCATCCAGCGAGGGAGCGGGGGGCTGGAAGGAAAAGAGACCCAGTACTTC	TRBJ2-5	-	TRBV10-3	TRBD2
CAISVAENTEAFF	TGTGCCATCAGTGTGGCGGAGAACACTGAAGCTTTCTTT	TRBJ1-1	once	TRBV10-3	-
CATAGGSHTEAFF	TGTGCCACCGCCGGGGGGTCGCACACTGAAGCTTTCTTT	TRBJ1-1	-	TRBV6-5	-
CASSSRGQGPGELFF	TGTGCCAGCAGCTCGAGGGGACAGGGACCCGGGGAGCTGTTTTTT	TRBJ2-2	-	TRBV11-2	TRBD1
CASGLVLGDRGYEQYF	TGTGCTAGTGGTTTGGTACTCGGGGACAGGGGCTACGAGCAGTACTTC	TRBJ2-7	-	TRBV12-5	TRBD1
CSVVGGGMRTEAFF	TGCAGCGTGGTGGGTGGGGGCATGAGGACTGAAGCTTTCTTT	TRBJ1-1	-	TRBV29-1	-
CATIPGAGNTIYF	TGTGCCACCATCCCAGGGGCTGGAAACACCATATATTTT	TRBJ1-3	-	TRBV6-5	-
CAWDQGGSRYTF	TGTGCCTGGGACCAGGGTGGTTCCCGCTACACCTTC	TRBJ1-2	-	TRBV30	-
CATDREGEKLFF	TGTGCCACAGACAGGGAGGGTGAAAAACTGTTTTTT	TRBJ1-4	-	TRBV30	TRBD1
CASSRADRASGNTIYF	TGCGCCAGCAGTCGAGCCGACAGGGCCTCCGGAAACACCATATATTTT	TRBJ1-3	-	TRBV5-1	TRBD1